A single sample is the source of the 8 T cell receptor beta chains below, sequenced in a study of CD8 T cells in Susac syndrome. Reverse transcription of about 0.5 to 1 ug RNA was carried out with random hexamers. TCRdb reprocessed the immunoSEQ multiplex PCR reads with MiXCR, giving one entry per CDR3 protein. The data show approximately 160,000 distinct CDR3 sequences, just over 90% seen once. The material sequenced was CD4+ T cells from PBMCs. The receptors stem from a human donor in good health.

The J gene is TRBJ2-7, the V gene TRBV20-1, with D possibly being TRBD1 (6 bases). The CDR3 runs 14 residues. The germline V and J ends were trimmed by 3 bases and 0 bases, with 12 bases remaining between them. Germline V gene data show CDR1 as DFQATT and CDR2 as SNEGSKA (reference sequence). The CDR3 reads CSASVDRSSYEQYF. For the CDR3, the DNA is TGCAGTGCTAGTGTTGACAGGTCCTCCTACGAGCAGTACTTC.

This clonotype was seen once. The J gene is TRBJ2-3, the V gene TRBV5-1; no clear D. This CDR3 contains 13 residues. CDR1 and CDR2 (germline): SGHRS, YFSETQ. V was trimmed by 0 bases and J by 5 bases, leaving 7 bases between them. This CDR3 reads CASSLEAQDTQYF. The CDR3 DNA reads TGCGCCAGCAGCTTGGAAGCACAAGATACGCAGTATTTT.

The CDR3 DNA sequence: TGCAGTGCTAGAGGACAGGTGGATGGCTACACCTTC. Its translation: CSARGQVDGYTF. The chain carries TRBV20-1 and TRBJ1-2; perhaps TRBD1 as D (6 bases). Germline assignment: CDR1 DFQATT and CDR2 SNEGSKA (reference sequence). The V end was cut by 1 base, the J end by 6 bases, with 9 bases between. This CDR3 has 12 residues.

The table lists this clonotype with a count of one. The chain combines TRBV12-3 or TRBV12-4 with TRBJ2-4, with a tentative D call TRBD2 (5 bases). This CDR3 has 16 residues. V was trimmed by 2 bases and J by 3 bases, leaving 14 bases between them. The CDR3 nucleotides are TGTGCCAGCAGTTTATGGAGAGGGTCGGGCAAAAACATTCAGTACTTC. The encoded protein is CASSLWRGSGKNIQYF.

This sequence joins TRBV20-1 and TRBJ2-5; D might be TRBD2 (7 bases). The ends were cut back, 5 bases at V and 7 bases at J, with 14 bases in the middle. CDR3 length: 12 residues. Germline V gene data show CDR1 as DFQATT and CDR2 as SNEGSKA (reference sequence). CDR3 in DNA: TGCAGTGCTGAGGGGGGGGGCACGACCCAGTACTTC. This translates into CSAEGGGTTQYF.

This clonotype was seen a single time. The rearrangement uses TRBV20-1 and TRBJ2-7, with D perhaps matching TRBD1 (6 bases). CDR3 length: 15 residues. V lost 1 base and J 7 bases, leaving 20 bases between the germline ends. Germline lookup yields CDR1 DFQATT and CDR2 SNEGSKA (reference sequence). CDR3 bases: TGCAGTGCTAGAGTCCCTTATTCAGGGGTGGAAGAGCAGTACTTC. This codes for CSARVPYSGVEEQYF.

The genes are TRBV12-3 or TRBV12-4 and TRBJ1-2, with 8 bases that match TRBD1. The J segment lost 3 bases and the V segment lost 7 bases, leaving 10 bases of the junction unmatched. The CDR3 totals 15 residues. CDR3 sequence: CASTLEGTGHYGYTF. Here the CDR3 DNA reads TGTGCCAGCACCCTGGAGGGGACAGGACACTATGGCTACACCTTC.

This chain uses TRBV5-1 with TRBJ2-2; D gene unclear. The length of the CDR3 is 14 residues. The germline V gene has CDR1 SGHRS and CDR2 YFSETQ. Trimming took off 1 base at V and 6 bases at J, with 10 bases between the two ends. CDR3 nucleotide sequence: TGCGCCAGCAGCTTGAGAGGATCTTCCGGGGAGCTGTTTTTT. Protein product: CASSLRGSSGELFF.